The rows below give T cell receptor beta chains drawn from one sample of a study of Ad26.COV2.S vaccination and SARS-CoV-2 variants. Method: immunoSEQ multiplex PCR; TCRdb's copy keeps in-frame clones and lacks some. This table has 200,000 to 300,000 clones, around 89% appearing once. The source material was peripheral blood, sampled in a trial of Ad26.COV2.S vaccine versus placebo. The receptors shown here come from a person between 18 and 60 years old who received the Ad26.COV2.S COVID-19 vaccine or a placebo. CDR3s include the opening cysteine and the closing phenylalanine or tryptophan. D genes are given only for firm matches. For some rows the clone size is stated as once, few or many, or as a class when expanded; others skip it.

CDR3 protein: CASSQGAVQSSNQPQHF
CDR3 DNA: TGTGCCAGCAGCCAAGGGGCAGTCCAGAGTAGCAATCAGCCCCAGCATTTT
V gene: TRBV3-1/TRBV3-2
D gene: .
clone size: .
J gene: TRBJ1-5

CDR3 protein: CASSSLRDSSYEQYF
CDR3 DNA: TGTGCCAGCAGTTCCCTCCGGGACAGCTCCTACGAGCAGTACTTC
V gene: TRBV28
D gene: TRBD1
clone size: .
J gene: TRBJ2-7

CDR3 protein: CASSVSGGGAFGEQFF
CDR3 DNA: TGTGCCAGCAGTGTTAGCGGGGGTGGGGCATTCGGTGAGCAGTTCTTC
V gene: TRBV6-1
D gene: TRBD2
clone size: .
J gene: TRBJ2-1

CDR3 protein: CASSSTGSYNSPLHF
CDR3 DNA: TGTGCCAGCAGTTCGACAGGGTCCTATAATTCACCCCTCCACTTT
V gene: TRBV27
D gene: TRBD1
clone size: few
J gene: TRBJ1-6

CDR3 protein: CASSQEVRATEAFF
CDR3 DNA: TGTGCCAGCAGCCAAGAGGTCAGGGCAACTGAAGCTTTCTTT
V gene: TRBV14
D gene: .
clone size: .
J gene: TRBJ1-1

CDR3 protein: CAWSVKGNNQPQHF
CDR3 DNA: TGTGCCTGGAGTGTAAAGGGGAACAATCAGCCCCAGCATTTT
V gene: TRBV30
D gene: .
clone size: .
J gene: TRBJ1-5

CDR3 protein: CASSPWTQHF
CDR3 DNA: TGTGCCAGCTCACCCTGGACCCAGCATTTT
V gene: TRBV18
D gene: .
clone size: .
J gene: TRBJ1-5

CDR3 protein: CASRPTGGGVQPLHF
CDR3 DNA: TGTGCCAGCAGACCAACAGGGGGCGGTGTTCAGCCCCTCCACTTT
V gene: TRBV28
D gene: TRBD1
clone size: .
J gene: TRBJ1-6

CDR3 protein: CASSLQGGTTGELFF
CDR3 DNA: TGTGCCAGCAGCTTGCAGGGGGGGACCACCGGGGAGCTGTTTTTT
V gene: TRBV5-4
D gene: .
clone size: .
J gene: TRBJ2-2

CDR3 protein: CASSTGESDEQFF
CDR3 DNA: TGTGCCAGCTCAACGGGGGAGTCGGATGAGCAGTTCTTC
V gene: TRBV18
D gene: .
clone size: .
J gene: TRBJ2-1

CDR3 protein: CASSPAASGAYNEQFF
CDR3 DNA: TGTGCCAGCAGCCCGGCGGCCAGCGGGGCCTACAATGAGCAGTTCTTC
V gene: TRBV7-2
D gene: TRBD2
clone size: .
J gene: TRBJ2-1

CDR3 protein: CASSLVGSLGGYTF
CDR3 DNA: TGTGCCAGCAGCTTAGTCGGCAGCCTCGGAGGCTACACCTTC
V gene: TRBV7-2
D gene: .
clone size: .
J gene: TRBJ1-2

CDR3 protein: CASSLGTGGIGTDTQYF
CDR3 DNA: TGCGCCAGCAGCTTGGGAACCGGGGGTATTGGCACAGATACGCAGTATTTT
V gene: TRBV5-1
D gene: .
clone size: once
J gene: TRBJ2-3

CDR3 protein: CASSLALGGGGELFF
CDR3 DNA: TGTGCTAGCAGCTTAGCACTAGGCGGGGGCGGGGAGCTGTTTTTT
V gene: TRBV7-7
D gene: TRBD2
clone size: .
J gene: TRBJ2-2

CDR3 protein: CAWAGGTDTQYF
CDR3 DNA: TGTGCCTGGGCGGGGGGCACAGATACGCAGTATTTT
V gene: TRBV30
D gene: TRBD2
clone size: .
J gene: TRBJ2-3

CDR3 protein: CASSPSGQGVAGYTF
CDR3 DNA: TGTGCCAGCAGTCCCTCAGGGCAGGGGGTGGCTGGCTACACCTTC
V gene: TRBV28
D gene: TRBD1
clone size: .
J gene: TRBJ1-2

CDR3 protein: CASSLGGTGSSYEQYF
CDR3 DNA: TGTGCCAGCAGCTTAGGAGGGACAGGGAGCTCCTACGAGCAGTACTTC
V gene: TRBV7-2
D gene: TRBD1
clone size: .
J gene: TRBJ2-7

CDR3 protein: CASSYSGQETQYF
CDR3 DNA: TGTGCCAGCAGTTACTCAGGCCAAGAGACCCAGTACTTC
V gene: TRBV6-2/TRBV6-3
D gene: .
clone size: .
J gene: TRBJ2-5

CDR3 protein: CASSLSGQGPEAFF
CDR3 DNA: TGTGCCAGCAGCTTGTCAGGACAGGGCCCTGAAGCTTTCTTT
V gene: TRBV7-2
D gene: TRBD1
clone size: .
J gene: TRBJ1-1

CDR3 protein: CSAARANSRQETQYF
CDR3 DNA: TGCAGCGCCGCTAGGGCGAACAGTCGTCAAGAGACCCAGTACTTC
V gene: TRBV29-1
D gene: .
clone size: .
J gene: TRBJ2-5

CDR3 protein: CASRASGTNNEQFF
CDR3 DNA: TGTGCCAGCAGGGCTAGCGGGACAAACAATGAGCAGTTCTTC
V gene: TRBV28
D gene: TRBD2
clone size: .
J gene: TRBJ2-1

CDR3 protein: CASSLEDISLTEAFF
CDR3 DNA: TGCGCCAGCAGCTTGGAGGACATATCGCTCACTGAAGCTTTCTTT
V gene: TRBV5-1
D gene: .
clone size: .
J gene: TRBJ1-1

CDR3 protein: CASSLPGLAGATDTQYF
CDR3 DNA: TGTGCCAGCAGTTTACCGGGACTAGCGGGGGCCACAGATACGCAGTATTTT
V gene: TRBV28
D gene: TRBD2
clone size: .
J gene: TRBJ2-3

CDR3 protein: CAARGVAGASYEQYF
CDR3 DNA: TGTGCCGCCAGGGGGGTAGCGGGGGCCTCCTACGAGCAGTACTTC
V gene: TRBV10-3
D gene: TRBD2
clone size: few
J gene: TRBJ2-7

CDR3 protein: CASSPKRSSGNTIYF
CDR3 DNA: TGTGCCAGCAGCCCCAAACGATCCTCTGGAAACACCATATATTTT
V gene: TRBV7-9
D gene: .
clone size: .
J gene: TRBJ1-3

CDR3 protein: CASSLVGQGEKETQYF
CDR3 DNA: TGTGCCAGCAGCCTCGTCGGACAGGGGGAGAAAGAGACCCAGTACTTC
V gene: TRBV7-2
D gene: TRBD1
clone size: .
J gene: TRBJ2-5

CDR3 protein: CASSPLQGSSYEQYF
CDR3 DNA: TGTGCCAGCTCACCATTGCAGGGGAGCTCCTACGAGCAGTACTTC
V gene: TRBV18
D gene: .
clone size: once
J gene: TRBJ2-7

CDR3 protein: CASSYGQGGEQFF
CDR3 DNA: TGCGCCAGCAGCTACGGACAGGGCGGTGAGCAGTTCTTC
V gene: TRBV5-1
D gene: TRBD1
clone size: .
J gene: TRBJ2-1

CDR3 protein: CASGTVGNTIYF
CDR3 DNA: TGTGCCAGCGGGACAGTTGGAAACACCATATATTTT
V gene: TRBV27
D gene: TRBD1
clone size: few
J gene: TRBJ1-3

CDR3 protein: CASSLWLANTGELFF
CDR3 DNA: TGTGCCAGCAGCTTATGGCTAGCGAACACCGGGGAGCTGTTTTTT
V gene: TRBV7-2
D gene: .
clone size: .
J gene: TRBJ2-2

CDR3 protein: CASSSLGTGATGELFF
CDR3 DNA: TGCGCCAGCAGCTCCCTAGGCACAGGCGCCACCGGGGAGCTGTTTTTT
V gene: TRBV5-1
D gene: .
clone size: .
J gene: TRBJ2-2

CDR3 protein: CASSPRGAENTGELFF
CDR3 DNA: TGTGCCAGCAGTCCCCGAGGGGCTGAGAACACCGGGGAGCTGTTTTTT
V gene: TRBV28
D gene: .
clone size: .
J gene: TRBJ2-2

CDR3 protein: CASSLGTGELFF
CDR3 DNA: TGTGCCAGCAGCCTGGGCACCGGGGAGCTGTTTTTT
V gene: TRBV9
D gene: .
clone size: once
J gene: TRBJ2-2

CDR3 protein: CASSQDHPPTYNSPLHF
CDR3 DNA: TGTGCCAGCAGCCAAGACCACCCGCCTACTTATAATTCACCCCTCCACTTT
V gene: TRBV4-2
D gene: .
clone size: .
J gene: TRBJ1-6

CDR3 protein: CASSPRTGIYNEQFF
CDR3 DNA: TGTGCCAGCAGCCCGAGGACAGGGATTTACAATGAGCAGTTCTTC
V gene: TRBV7-3
D gene: TRBD1
clone size: .
J gene: TRBJ2-1

CDR3 protein: CAWSGGRSEAFF
CDR3 DNA: TGTGCCTGGAGTGGAGGACGTAGTGAAGCTTTCTTT
V gene: TRBV30
D gene: .
clone size: .
J gene: TRBJ1-1

CDR3 protein: CASSSGQGGKAFF
CDR3 DNA: TGTGCCAGCAGTTCAGGGCAGGGGGGTAAAGCTTTCTTT
V gene: TRBV28
D gene: TRBD1
clone size: .
J gene: TRBJ1-1

CDR3 protein: CASSFSGRVSGELFF
CDR3 DNA: TGTGCCAGCAGTTTTAGCGGGAGGGTATCCGGGGAGCTGTTTTTT
V gene: TRBV28
D gene: TRBD2
clone size: .
J gene: TRBJ2-2

CDR3 protein: CASSRSRIPYSNQPQHF
CDR3 DNA: TGCGCCAGCAGCCGCAGCCGGATACCCTATAGCAATCAGCCCCAGCATTTT
V gene: TRBV4-1
D gene: .
clone size: once
J gene: TRBJ1-5

CDR3 protein: CASRQTGGTNTEAFF
CDR3 DNA: TGCGCCAGCAGACAAACAGGGGGTACGAACACTGAAGCTTTCTTT
V gene: TRBV5-1
D gene: TRBD1
clone size: .
J gene: TRBJ1-1

CDR3 protein: CSVIRQSGRTEAFF
CDR3 DNA: TGCAGCGTGATTAGGCAATCAGGGCGCACTGAAGCTTTCTTT
V gene: TRBV29-1
D gene: .
clone size: .
J gene: TRBJ1-1

CDR3 protein: CASSERQGFTEAFF
CDR3 DNA: TGTGCCAGCAGTGAGAGACAGGGCTTCACTGAAGCTTTCTTT
V gene: TRBV6-1
D gene: TRBD1
clone size: .
J gene: TRBJ1-1

CDR3 protein: CASSQVGRGNTEAFF
CDR3 DNA: TGCGCCAGCAGCCAAGTCGGCAGGGGGAACACTGAAGCTTTCTTT
V gene: TRBV4-3
D gene: .
clone size: .
J gene: TRBJ1-1

CDR3 protein: CASSRQINTQYF
CDR3 DNA: TGTGCCAGCTCACGACAGATTAATACGCAGTATTTT
V gene: TRBV18
D gene: .
clone size: .
J gene: TRBJ2-3

CDR3 protein: CASSARRGLDNSPLHF
CDR3 DNA: TGTGCCAGCAGCGCGAGGAGGGGACTTGATAATTCACCCCTCCACTTT
V gene: TRBV7-8
D gene: .
clone size: .
J gene: TRBJ1-6

CDR3 protein: CASSEEGGPAYEQYF
CDR3 DNA: TGTGCCAGCAGTGAAGAGGGGGGGCCAGCCTACGAGCAGTACTTC
V gene: TRBV6-1
D gene: .
clone size: .
J gene: TRBJ2-7

CDR3 protein: CASSPGQRNTIYF
CDR3 DNA: TGTGCCAGCTCACCGGGACAGAGAAACACCATATATTTT
V gene: TRBV18
D gene: TRBD1
clone size: .
J gene: TRBJ1-3

CDR3 protein: CASSPQGVIAGPHEQYF
CDR3 DNA: TGTGCCAGCTCACCACAAGGTGTTATAGCGGGTCCCCACGAGCAGTACTTC
V gene: TRBV18
D gene: TRBD2
clone size: .
J gene: TRBJ2-7

CDR3 protein: CASSYSRLGNEQFF
CDR3 DNA: TGTGCCAGCAGTTACTCGCGGCTGGGGAATGAGCAGTTCTTC
V gene: TRBV6-6
D gene: .
clone size: .
J gene: TRBJ2-1

CDR3 protein: CAWSRDRGEKLFF
CDR3 DNA: TGTGCCTGGTCCCGGGACAGGGGTGAAAAACTGTTTTTT
V gene: TRBV30
D gene: TRBD1
clone size: .
J gene: TRBJ1-4

CDR3 protein: CASSDRGGGGYTF
CDR3 DNA: TGTGCCAGCAGTGATCGGGGGGGTGGCGGCTACACCTTC
V gene: TRBV6-1
D gene: .
clone size: .
J gene: TRBJ1-2

CDR3 protein: CASSQDRSGHTDTQYF
CDR3 DNA: TGCGCCAGCAGCCAAGATCGCAGCGGGCACACAGATACGCAGTATTTT
V gene: TRBV4-3
D gene: .
clone size: .
J gene: TRBJ2-3

CDR3 protein: CASSSPHDRAPYEQYF
CDR3 DNA: TGTGCCAGCAGTTCCCCCCATGACAGGGCGCCCTACGAGCAGTACTTC
V gene: TRBV6-5
D gene: TRBD1
clone size: .
J gene: TRBJ2-7

CDR3 protein: CASSPAPLSGTEAFF
CDR3 DNA: TGTGCCAGCAGCCCAGCCCCGCTTTCGGGGACTGAAGCTTTCTTT
V gene: TRBV9
D gene: .
clone size: .
J gene: TRBJ1-1

CDR3 protein: CASSIGGNSPLHF
CDR3 DNA: TGTGCCAGTAGTATAGGGGGGAATTCACCCCTCCACTTT
V gene: TRBV19
D gene: .
clone size: .
J gene: TRBJ1-6

CDR3 protein: CASSLYVLAGVTDTQYF
CDR3 DNA: TGTGCCAGCAGCTTATACGTTCTAGCGGGAGTCACAGATACGCAGTATTTT
V gene: TRBV13
D gene: TRBD2
clone size: .
J gene: TRBJ2-3

CDR3 protein: CATMGLLNEQFF
CDR3 DNA: TGTGCCACGATGGGACTCCTTAATGAGCAGTTCTTC
V gene: TRBV24-1
D gene: .
clone size: once
J gene: TRBJ2-1

CDR3 protein: CASSSGQGLYEQFF
CDR3 DNA: TGCGCCAGCAGCTCGGGACAGGGGTTATATGAGCAGTTCTTC
V gene: TRBV5-1
D gene: TRBD1
clone size: .
J gene: TRBJ2-1